The 9 T cell receptor beta chains below come from one sample, sequenced in a study of blood T cell repertoires in COVID-19. Method: immunoSEQ multiplex PCR; TCRdb's copy keeps in-frame clones and lacks some. There are 360,000 or so clones in the sample; about 92% occur only once, and roughly 3.9% lies in the top ten. The material sequenced was peripheral blood. The receptor set was obtained from a woman aged 55-69 years with COVID-19, enrolled during active disease.

The chain uses TRBV3-1 (or the pseudogene TRBV3-2) and TRBJ1-1; D is perhaps TRBD1 (5 bases). CDR1 is LGHDT and CDR2 is YNNKEL in the germline V gene (reference sequence). V was pared by 5 bases and J by 1 base, with 5 bases between. This CDR3 has 12 amino acids. The CDR3 sequence is CASSDRNTEAFF. The CDR3 region has the DNA TGTGCCAGCAGCGACAGGAACACTGAAGCTTTCTTT.

The rearrangement links TRBV2 to TRBJ1-1; TRBD1 is a possible D gene (6 bases). The CDR3 contains 15 residues. In germline, CDR1 is SNHLY, CDR2 FYNNEI. Trimming shortened V by 6 bases and J by 3 bases, and 17 bases separated the two germline ends. CDR3 sequence reads: CASRTGGSMDTEAFF. The DNA of the CDR3 is TGTGCCAGCAGAACGGGGGGCTCGATGGACACTGAAGCTTTCTTT.

The rearrangement joins TRBV27 to TRBJ1-6; perhaps TRBD1 as D (6 bases). The CDR3 spans 18 residues. V was cut by 4 bases and J by 0 bases, with 16 bases left in between. Germline CDR1 MNHEY, CDR2 SMNVEV (reference sequence). The DNA of the CDR3 is TGTGCCAGCAGTTCACAGGGAAGAGGGAGCTCCTATAATTCACCCCTCCACTTT. Translating it yields CASSSQGRGSSYNSPLHF.

The CDR3 spells CASSETGRGGYTF. CDR3 coding DNA: TGTGCCAGCAGTGAAACAGGGCGCGGAGGCTACACCTTC. This chain joins TRBV6-1 and TRBJ1-2; a possible D gene is TRBD1 (6 bases). The CDR3 runs to 13 residues. CDR1 MNHNS and CDR2 SASEGT come from the germline V gene. Trimming took off 2 bases at V and 8 bases at J, with 12 bases between the two ends.

In its sample, this clone was seen a few times. V is TRBV2 and J is TRBJ1-4; no firm D call. V lost 2 bases, J lost 6 bases, and 13 bases lay in between. This CDR3 spans 15 amino acids. Germline V gene data show CDR1 as SNHLY and CDR2 as FYNNEI. Written as DNA, the CDR3 is TGTGCCAGCAGTGAATTTGGGCCCGGGGATGAAAAACTGTTTTTT. Translation: CASSEFGPGDEKLFF.

V is TRBV7-2 and J is TRBJ1-2, with D tentatively TRBD1 (6 bases). This CDR3 is 15 amino acids long. Germline CDR1 is SGHTA and CDR2 is FQGNSA. Trimming removed 1 base at V and 3 bases at J, with 12 bases between. The CDR3 nucleotides are TGTGCCAGCAGCTTAGAAACAGGGAGGGACTATGGCTACACCTTC. Amino acid sequence: CASSLETGRDYGYTF.

This clone was recorded once. V is TRBV24-1 and J is TRBJ1-1, with 7 bases aligning to TRBD1. Trimming took 4 bases from V and 4 from J; bases not matched to a gene: 2. The CDR3 is made up of 13 amino acids. The germline V gene has CDR1 KGHDR and CDR2 SFDVKD. The CDR3 DNA reads as TGTGCCACCAGTGAGACAGGGTTCACTGAAGCTTTCTTT. Translating gives CATSETGFTEAFF.

CDR3 coding DNA: TGTGCCAGCAGCATCGGACAGGGGGCGGCGGTGAACACTGAAGCTTTCTTT. Translation gives CASSIGQGAAVNTEAFF. The J gene is TRBJ1-1, the V gene TRBV5-6; TRBD1 aligns across 11 bases. V lost 4 bases to trimming and J lost 0 bases; unmatched junction nucleotides: 8. This CDR3 contains 17 residues. CDR1 is SGHDT, CDR2 YYEEEE, per germline.

The J gene is TRBJ2-1, the V gene TRBV10-3; the D gene is possibly TRBD2 (6 bases). The length of the CDR3 is 16 residues. Germline V gives CDR1 ENHRY, CDR2 SYGVKD. Deletions cut 2 bases from V and 4 bases from J, with 15 bases between. The DNA of the CDR3 is TGTGCCATCAGTGAGGAGGGACTGGGCCTATACAATGAGCAGTTCTTC. Translated, it gives CAISEEGLGLYNEQFF.